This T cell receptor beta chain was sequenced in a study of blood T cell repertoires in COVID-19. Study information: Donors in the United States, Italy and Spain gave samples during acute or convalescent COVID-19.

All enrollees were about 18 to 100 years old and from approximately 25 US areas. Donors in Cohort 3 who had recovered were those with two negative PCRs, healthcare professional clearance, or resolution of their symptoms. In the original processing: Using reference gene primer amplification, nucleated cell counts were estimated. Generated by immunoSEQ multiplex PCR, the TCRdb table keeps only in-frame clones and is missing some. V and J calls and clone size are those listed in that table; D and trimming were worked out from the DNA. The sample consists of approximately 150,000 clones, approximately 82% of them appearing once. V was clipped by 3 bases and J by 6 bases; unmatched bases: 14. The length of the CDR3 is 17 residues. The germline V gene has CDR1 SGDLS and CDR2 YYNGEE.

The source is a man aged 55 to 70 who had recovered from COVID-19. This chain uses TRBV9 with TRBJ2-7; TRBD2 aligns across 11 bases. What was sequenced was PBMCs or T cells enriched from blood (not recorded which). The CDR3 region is CASSATGTSGAGLEQYF. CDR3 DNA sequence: TGTGCCAGCAGCGCCACCGGGACTAGCGGAGCCGGCCTCGAGCAGTACTTC. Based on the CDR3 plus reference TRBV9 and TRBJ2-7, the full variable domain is DSGVTQTPKHLITATGQRVTLRCSPRSGDLSVYWYQQSLDQGLQFLIQYYNGEERAKGNILERFSAQQFPDLHSELNLSSLELGDSALYFCASSATGTSGAGLEQYFGPGTRLTVT.